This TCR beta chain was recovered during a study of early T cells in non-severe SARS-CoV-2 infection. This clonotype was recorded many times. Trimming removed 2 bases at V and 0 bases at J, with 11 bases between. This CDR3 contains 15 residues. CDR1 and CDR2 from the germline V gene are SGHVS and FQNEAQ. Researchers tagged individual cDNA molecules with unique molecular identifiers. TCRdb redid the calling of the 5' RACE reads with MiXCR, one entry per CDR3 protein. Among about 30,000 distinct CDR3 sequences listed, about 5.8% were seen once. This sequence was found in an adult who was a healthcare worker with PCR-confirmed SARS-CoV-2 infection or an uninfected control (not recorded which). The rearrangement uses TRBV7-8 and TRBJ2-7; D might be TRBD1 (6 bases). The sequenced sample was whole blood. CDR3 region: CASSLHRDTSYEQYF. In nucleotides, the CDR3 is TGTGCCAGCAGCTTACACCGGGACACCTCCTACGAGCAGTACTTC.